The rows below give T cell receptor beta chains drawn from one sample of a study of glioma-infiltrating T cells after dendritic cell vaccination. Sequencing used immunoSEQ multiplex PCR; TCRdb keeps in-frame clones, though not all of them. This sample has 98,000 or so clones; around 80% occur once, and the top ten carry 5.4%. The input for sequencing was blood, taken after dendritic cell vaccination. Receptors were obtained from a human donor with glioblastoma. CDR3s include the opening cysteine and the closing phenylalanine or tryptophan. Each record gives: J gene, V gene, D gene, clone size, CDR3 protein, CDR3 DNA. The D gene is left open where the match is weak. The size field is filled for only some rows; it gives once, few, many or a size class.

TRBJ2-1 TRBV4-2 TRBD2 . CASSPRLAGVGEQFF TGTGCCAGCAGCCCCCGACTAGCGGGAGTGGGCGAGCAGTTCTTC
TRBJ2-2 TRBV6-5 . . CASRWAPTGELFF TGTGCCAGCAGGTGGGCCCCCACCGGGGAGCTGTTTTTT
TRBJ2-7 TRBV5-6 TRBD2 . CASSLVGRPSYEQYF TGTGCCAGCAGCTTGGTCGGGAGGCCCTCCTACGAGCAGTACTTC
TRBJ2-7 TRBV9 . . CASSPHSTLGEQYF TGTGCCAGCAGCCCCCACAGTACCCTCGGCGAGCAGTACTTC
TRBJ2-7 TRBV18 . . CASSQTITSEGLYEQYF TGTGCCAGCTCCCAAACCATAACTAGTGAAGGTTTATACGAGCAGTACTTC
TRBJ2-1 TRBV6-1 TRBD2 . CASRSAGEESNEQFF TGTGCCAGCAGGTCAGCGGGAGAAGAAAGCAATGAGCAGTTCTTC
TRBJ2-7 TRBV27 . . CASSPGTALGGGQYF TGTGCCAGCAGTCCGGGGACAGCCCTTGGGGGAGGGCAGTACTTC
TRBJ1-1 TRBV6-5 . . CASHRPPGGNTEAFF TGTGCCAGTCATAGACCTCCGGGGGGGAACACTGAAGCTTTCTTT
TRBJ2-3 TRBV15 TRBD2 few CATSRGLAGDTDTQYF TGTGCCACCAGCAGAGGACTAGCGGGAGACACAGATACGCAGTATTTT
TRBJ1-4 TRBV5-8 TRBD1 . CASSSPHGQATNEKLFF TGTGCCAGCAGCTCCCCGCACGGACAGGCAACTAATGAAAAACTGTTTTTT
TRBJ2-5 TRBV29-1 TRBD2 . CSVGGAGGGETQYF TGCAGCGTGGGGGGAGCGGGGGGCGGGGAGACCCAGTACTTC
TRBJ2-1 TRBV27 TRBD2 . CASNPSGGAFNEQFF TGTGCCAGCAACCCAAGCGGGGGGGCCTTCAATGAGCAGTTCTTC
TRBJ1-1 TRBV6-5 . . CASSRGQLNTEAFF TGTGCCAGCAGTCGGGGACAACTGAACACTGAAGCTTTCTTT
TRBJ1-2 TRBV27 TRBD1 . CASSSNLEQGVFYGYTF TGTGCCAGCAGTTCAAATTTAGAACAGGGGGTGTTCTATGGCTACACCTTC
TRBJ2-3 TRBV7-2 TRBD2 . CASSPGLAGSSDTQYF TGTGCCAGCAGCCCGGGACTAGCGGGGAGCTCAGATACGCAGTATTTT
TRBJ1-2 TRBV4-1 . . CASSPPGGLAGYTF TGCGCCAGCAGCCCCCCGGGCGGGTTAGCCGGCTACACCTTC
TRBJ1-2 TRBV5-1 . . CASSWGDLNYGYTF TGCGCCAGCAGCTGGGGGGATCTAAACTATGGCTACACCTTC
TRBJ1-2 TRBV6-1 TRBD1 . CASSVKTGGALGYTF TGTGCCAGCAGTGTAAAGACAGGGGGCGCTTTAGGCTACACCTTC
TRBJ2-3 TRBV2 . . CASSEFSPGTDTQYF TGTGCCAGCAGTGAATTTAGCCCCGGCACAGATACGCAGTATTTT
TRBJ1-3 TRBV6-1 . few CASYWSGNSGNTIYF TGTGCCAGCTATTGGTCCGGGAACTCTGGAAACACCATATATTTT
TRBJ2-7 TRBV6-1 TRBD1 . CASSELDRSNEQYF TGTGCCAGCAGTGAGCTGGACAGGAGCAACGAGCAGTACTTC
TRBJ2-2 TRBV18 TRBD2 few CASSPGLTSANTGELFF TGTGCCAGCTCACCGGGACTTACTAGCGCCAACACCGGGGAGCTGTTTTTT
TRBJ2-5 TRBV27 . . CASSPYHRRGVETQYF TGTGCCAGCAGTCCTTACCATCGCAGGGGCGTGGAGACCCAGTACTTC
TRBJ2-3 TRBV5-1 . . CASSSFSTDTQYF TGCGCCAGCAGCTCGTTTAGCACAGATACGCAGTATTTT